The 7 T cell receptor beta chains in this list originate from one sample, sequenced in a study of shared clonotypes between healthy human individuals. Sequenced by immunoSEQ multiplex PCR; TCRdb stores in-frame clones only, minus some. The sample carries about 2 million clones, over 85% recorded once. In the naive CD8 group, cells lacked CD45RO and were positively selected for CCR7, so terminally differentiated effector memory CD45RA+ cells were left out. Material: naive CD8+ T cells sorted from blood. These receptors were taken from a man aged 18 to 30 in good health.

The genes are TRBV18 and TRBJ1-2; no reliable D call. Trimming shortened V by 0 bases and J by 5 bases, and 7 bases separated the two germline ends. The CDR3 has 13 residues. CDR1 KGHSH and CDR2 LQKENI come from the germline V gene. CDR3 in amino acids: CASSPPADYGYTF. In DNA, the CDR3 is TGTGCCAGCTCACCACCGGCAGATTATGGCTACACCTTC.

The genes are TRBV29-1 and TRBJ2-7; D ambiguous. The germline gives CDR1 SQVTM, CDR2 ANQGSEA. There are 13 residues in the CDR3. Between the trimmed V and J ends, which lost 1 base and 6 bases, there was a span of 13 bases. CDR3 sequence: CSVEGSQPGEQYF. CDR3 nucleotides: TGCAGCGTTGAAGGGTCGCAGCCAGGCGAGCAGTACTTC.

V and J are TRBV11-2 and TRBJ2-6; D is ambiguous. Trimming took 7 bases from V and 4 from J, leaving 14 bases between them. The germline CDR1 and CDR2 sequences are SGHAT and FQNNGV. CDR3 length equals 15 residues. The CDR3 here is CASTSIKAGANVLTF. The CDR3, as DNA: TGTGCCAGCACCTCCATTAAAGCAGGGGCCAACGTCCTGACTTTC.

V and J are TRBV9 and TRBJ2-3; tentatively, D is TRBD2 (6 bases). This CDR3 is 18 amino acids long. Germline CDR1 reads SGDLS; CDR2 reads YYNGEE. V was pared by 3 bases and J by 2 bases, with 22 bases between. CDR3: CASSGEGPVAVLTDTQYF. In DNA form, the CDR3 reads TGTGCCAGCAGCGGAGAGGGTCCGGTAGCGGTACTCACAGATACGCAGTATTTT.

The gene calls are TRBV7-9 and TRBJ2-7, with 8 nucleotides matching TRBD2. The V gene's germline CDR1 is SEHNR and CDR2 FQNEAQ (reference sequence). V lost 5 bases, J lost 2 bases, and 11 bases stayed unmatched. The CDR3 sequence is 16 residues long. This CDR3 is CASSPGGSGPTYEQYF. The CDR3 DNA reads as TGTGCCAGCAGCCCGGGGGGGAGCGGGCCCACCTACGAGCAGTACTTC.

The gene calls are TRBV25-1 and TRBJ2-7, with 8 bases identical to TRBD1. In germline, CDR1 is MGHDK, CDR2 SYGVNS. With V trimmed by 4 bases and J by 3 bases, 5 bases remained unmatched. CDR3 length equals 14 residues. CDR3 sequence (DNA): TGTGCCAGCAGTGTAGGACAGGGCTACTACGAGCAGTACTTC. This gives the protein CASSVGQGYYEQYF.

A note on this clone: Other DNA sequences in this specimen translate into the identical CDR3. This sequence joins TRBV27 and TRBJ1-1; no definite D call. The germline V and J ends were trimmed by 3 bases and 1 base, with 6 bases remaining between them. CDR3 length: 13 amino acids. The V gene's germline CDR1 is MNHEY and CDR2 SMNVEV (reference sequence). CDR3 protein: CASSLDWNTEAFF. CDR3 DNA: TGTGCCAGCAGTTTGGACTGGAACACTGAAGCTTTCTTT.